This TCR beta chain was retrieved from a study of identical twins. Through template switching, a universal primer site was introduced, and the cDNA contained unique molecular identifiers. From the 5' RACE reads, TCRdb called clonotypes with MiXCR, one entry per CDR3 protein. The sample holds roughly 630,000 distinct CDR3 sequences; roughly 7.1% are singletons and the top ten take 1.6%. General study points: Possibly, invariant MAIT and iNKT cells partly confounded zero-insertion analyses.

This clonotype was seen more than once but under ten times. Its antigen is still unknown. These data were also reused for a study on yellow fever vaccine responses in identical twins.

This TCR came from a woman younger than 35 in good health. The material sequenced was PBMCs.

The CDR3 loop reads CASSLQVYNSPLHF. The CDR3, as DNA: TGTGCCAGCAGTTTACAGGTCTATAATTCACCCCTCCACTTT. The genes are TRBV12-3 or TRBV12-4 and TRBJ1-6, with D unclear. V gave up 2 bases and J gave up 3 bases, with 5 bases separating them. The CDR3 totals 14 residues.